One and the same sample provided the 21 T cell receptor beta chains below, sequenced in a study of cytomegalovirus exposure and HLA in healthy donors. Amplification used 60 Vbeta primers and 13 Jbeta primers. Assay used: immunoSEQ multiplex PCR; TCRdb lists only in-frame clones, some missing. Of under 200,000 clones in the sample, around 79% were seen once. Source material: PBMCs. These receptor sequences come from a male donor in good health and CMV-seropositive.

CDR3 coding DNA: TGTGCCAGCAGCCAGGACTCCGCGGGGGGGCGAACCGGGGAGCTGTTTTTT. It translates to CASSQDSAGGRTGELFF. The V gene is TRBV4-2, the J gene TRBJ2-2; 9 positions match TRBD2. Germline V CDR1 and CDR2: LGHNA, YNFKEQ. This CDR3 has 17 residues. V shed 3 bases, J shed 5 bases, and the junction held 10 bases outside the gene matches.

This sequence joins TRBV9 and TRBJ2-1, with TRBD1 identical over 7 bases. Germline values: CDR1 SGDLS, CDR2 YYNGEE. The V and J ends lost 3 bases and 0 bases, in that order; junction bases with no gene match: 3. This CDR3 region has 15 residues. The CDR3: CASSATGSSYNEQFF. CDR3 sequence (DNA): TGTGCCAGCAGCGCGACAGGGAGCTCCTACAATGAGCAGTTCTTC.

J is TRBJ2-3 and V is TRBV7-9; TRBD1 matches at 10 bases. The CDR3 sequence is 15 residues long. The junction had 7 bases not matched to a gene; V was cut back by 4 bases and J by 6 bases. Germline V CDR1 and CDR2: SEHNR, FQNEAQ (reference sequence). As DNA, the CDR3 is TGTGCCAGCAGCTCATGGACAGGGGGGAAGGATACGCAGTATTTT. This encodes CASSSWTGGKDTQYF.

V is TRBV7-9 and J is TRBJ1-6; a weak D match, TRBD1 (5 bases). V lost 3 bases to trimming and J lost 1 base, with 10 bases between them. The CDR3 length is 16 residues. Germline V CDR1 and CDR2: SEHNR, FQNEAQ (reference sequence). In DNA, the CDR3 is TGTGCCAGCAGCTTCGTGGGGGGATCCTATAATTCACCCCTCCACTTT. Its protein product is CASSFVGGSYNSPLHF.

The CDR3 nucleotides are TGTGCCAGCAGTGGAACAGGGGTTTGGGACTATAATTCACCCCTCCACTTT. It translates to CASSGTGVWDYNSPLHF. The genes are TRBV6-1 and TRBJ1-6; 7 positions match TRBD1. Germline CDR1 reads MNHNS; CDR2 reads SASEGT. The CDR3 spans 17 residues. J gave up 3 bases and V 4 bases, and 9 bases lay outside the gene matches.

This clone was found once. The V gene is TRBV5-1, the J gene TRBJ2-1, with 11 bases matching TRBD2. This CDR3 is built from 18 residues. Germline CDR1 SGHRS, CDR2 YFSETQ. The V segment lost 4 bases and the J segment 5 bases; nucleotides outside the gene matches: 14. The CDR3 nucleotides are TGCGCCAGCAGCAACTGGGGTCTTACTAGCGGGGGCAACAATGAGCAGTTCTTC. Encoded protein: CASSNWGLTSGGNNEQFF.

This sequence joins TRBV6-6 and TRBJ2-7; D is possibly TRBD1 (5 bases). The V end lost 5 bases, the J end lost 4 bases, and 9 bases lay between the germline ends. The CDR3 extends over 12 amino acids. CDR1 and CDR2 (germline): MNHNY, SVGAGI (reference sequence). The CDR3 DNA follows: TGTGCCAGCAGTCGTTCAGGGTACGAGCAGTACTTC. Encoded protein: CASSRSGYEQYF.

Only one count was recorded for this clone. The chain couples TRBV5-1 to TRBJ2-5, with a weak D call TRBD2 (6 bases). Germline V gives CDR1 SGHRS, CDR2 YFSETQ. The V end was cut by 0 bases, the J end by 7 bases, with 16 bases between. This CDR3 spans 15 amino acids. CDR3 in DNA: TGCGCCAGCAGCTTGGTGGCGGGGCCCCCAGGGACCCAGTACTTC. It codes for CASSLVAGPPGTQYF.

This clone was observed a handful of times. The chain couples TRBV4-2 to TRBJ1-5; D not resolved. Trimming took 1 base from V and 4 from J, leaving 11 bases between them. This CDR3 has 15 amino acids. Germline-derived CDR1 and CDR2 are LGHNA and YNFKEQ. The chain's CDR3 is CASSQADGLNQPQHF. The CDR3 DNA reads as TGTGCCAGCAGCCAAGCGGACGGACTAAATCAGCCCCAGCATTTT.

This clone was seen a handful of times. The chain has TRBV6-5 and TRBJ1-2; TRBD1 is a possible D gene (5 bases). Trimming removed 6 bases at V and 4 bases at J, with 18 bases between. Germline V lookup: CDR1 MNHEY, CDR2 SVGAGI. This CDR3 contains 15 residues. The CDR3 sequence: CASSSPQGYGYGYTF. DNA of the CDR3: TGTGCCAGCAGCTCCCCCCAGGGCTATGGCTATGGCTACACCTTC.

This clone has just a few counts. The CDR3 spells CASSYSGTGEAEAFF. As DNA, the CDR3 is TGTGCCAGCAGTTACTCCGGGACAGGCGAGGCTGAAGCTTTCTTT. V gene TRBV6-5 combines with J gene TRBJ1-1, with 8 positions matching TRBD1. J lost 6 bases, V lost 0 bases, and 6 bases had no gene match. Germline assignment: CDR1 MNHEY and CDR2 SVGAGI. The CDR3 is 15 residues long.

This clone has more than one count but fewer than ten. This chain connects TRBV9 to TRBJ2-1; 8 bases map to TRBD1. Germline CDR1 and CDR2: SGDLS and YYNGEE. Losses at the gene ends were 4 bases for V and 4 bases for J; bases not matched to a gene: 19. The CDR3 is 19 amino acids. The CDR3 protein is CASSPRTGDRGHLYNEQFF. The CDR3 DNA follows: TGTGCCAGCAGCCCAAGGACAGGCGACAGGGGTCATCTATACAATGAGCAGTTCTTC.

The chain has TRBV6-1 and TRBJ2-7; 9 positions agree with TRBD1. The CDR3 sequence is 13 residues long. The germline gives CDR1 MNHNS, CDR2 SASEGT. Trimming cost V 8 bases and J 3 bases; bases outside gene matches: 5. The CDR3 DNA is TGTGCCAGCCGGACAGGGGCGAGCTACGAGCAGTACTTC. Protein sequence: CASRTGASYEQYF.

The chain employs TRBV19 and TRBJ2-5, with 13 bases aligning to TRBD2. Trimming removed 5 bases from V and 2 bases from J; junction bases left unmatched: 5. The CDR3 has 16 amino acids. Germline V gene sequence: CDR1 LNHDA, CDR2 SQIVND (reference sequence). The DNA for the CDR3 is TGTGCCAGTAGTTCGACTAGCGGGGGGAATCAAGAGACCCAGTACTTC. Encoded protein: CASSSTSGGNQETQYF.

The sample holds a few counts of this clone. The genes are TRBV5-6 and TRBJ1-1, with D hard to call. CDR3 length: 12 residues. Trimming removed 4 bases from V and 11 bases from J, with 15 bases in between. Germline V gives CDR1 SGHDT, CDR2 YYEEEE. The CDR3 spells CASSLDGQKAFF. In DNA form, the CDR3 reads TGTGCCAGCAGCCTAGACGGTCAAAAGGCTTTCTTT.

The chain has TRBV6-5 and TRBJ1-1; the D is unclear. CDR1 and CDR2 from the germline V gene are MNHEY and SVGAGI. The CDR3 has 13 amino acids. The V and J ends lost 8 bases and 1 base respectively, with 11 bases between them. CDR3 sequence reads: CASRSQSNTEAFF. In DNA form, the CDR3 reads TGTGCCAGCCGGAGTCAGTCGAACACTGAAGCTTTCTTT.

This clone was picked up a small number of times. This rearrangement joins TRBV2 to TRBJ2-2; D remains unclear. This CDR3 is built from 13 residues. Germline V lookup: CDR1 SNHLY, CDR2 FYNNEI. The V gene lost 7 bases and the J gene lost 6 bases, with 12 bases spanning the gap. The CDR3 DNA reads TGTGCCAGCATGCAGGCCTACCCCGGGGAGCTGTTTTTT. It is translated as CASMQAYPGELFF.

CDR3 sequence: CAWHVSGEVNEQFF. DNA of the CDR3: TGTGCCTGGCATGTGAGCGGGGAGGTTAATGAGCAGTTCTTC. V gene TRBV30 combines with J gene TRBJ2-1, with TRBD2 matching over 7 bases. Trimming cost V 5 bases and J 7 bases; bases outside gene matches: 11. Germline CDR1 GTSNPN, CDR2 SVGIG (reference sequence). This CDR3 spans 14 amino acids.

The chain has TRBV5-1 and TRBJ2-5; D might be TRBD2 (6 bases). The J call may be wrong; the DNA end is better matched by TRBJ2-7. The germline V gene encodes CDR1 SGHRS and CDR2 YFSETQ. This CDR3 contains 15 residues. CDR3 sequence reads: CASSLGGVLGYEQYF. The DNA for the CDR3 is TGCGCCAGCAGCTTGGGCGGGGTCTTGGGGTACGAGCAGTACTTC.

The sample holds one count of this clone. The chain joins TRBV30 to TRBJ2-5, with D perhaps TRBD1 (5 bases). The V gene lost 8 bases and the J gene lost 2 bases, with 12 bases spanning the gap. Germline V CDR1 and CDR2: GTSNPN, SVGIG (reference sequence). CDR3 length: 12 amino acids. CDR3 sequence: CALGRRQETQYF. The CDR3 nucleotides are TGTGCCCTGGGGCGGCGACAAGAGACCCAGTACTTC.

The DNA of the CDR3 is TGTGCCAGCAGTAATAGCGGGGGGGCACGGGAGCAGTTCTTC. Its protein is CASSNSGGAREQFF. This chain connects TRBV2 to TRBJ2-1; TRBD2 matches 11 bases. Per the germline V gene, CDR1 is SNHLY and CDR2 is FYNNEI. The V and J ends lost 5 bases and 10 bases, in that order; junction bases with no gene match: 7. The CDR3 runs to 14 residues.